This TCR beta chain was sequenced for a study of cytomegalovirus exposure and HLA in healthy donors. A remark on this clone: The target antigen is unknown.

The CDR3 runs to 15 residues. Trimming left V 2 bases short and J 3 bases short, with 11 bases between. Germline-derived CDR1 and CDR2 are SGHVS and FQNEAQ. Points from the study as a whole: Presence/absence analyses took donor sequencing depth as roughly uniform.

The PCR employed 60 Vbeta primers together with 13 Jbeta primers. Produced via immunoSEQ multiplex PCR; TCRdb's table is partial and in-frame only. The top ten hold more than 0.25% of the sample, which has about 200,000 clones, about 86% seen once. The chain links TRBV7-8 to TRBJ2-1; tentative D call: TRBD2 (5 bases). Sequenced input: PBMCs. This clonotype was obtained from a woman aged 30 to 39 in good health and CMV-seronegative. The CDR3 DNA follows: TGTGCCAGCAGCTTAAAGGAGGTCGTCTACAATGAGCAGTTCTTC. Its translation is CASSLKEVVYNEQFF. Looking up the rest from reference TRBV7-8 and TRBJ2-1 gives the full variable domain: GAGVSQSPRYKVAKRGQDVALRCDPISGHVSLFWYQQALGQGPEFLTYFQNEAQLDKSGLPSDRFFAERPEGSVSTLKIQRTQQEDSAVYLCASSLKEVVYNEQFFGPGTRLTVL.